This T cell receptor (beta chain) is drawn from a study of cytomegalovirus exposure and HLA in healthy donors. Germline CDR1 is MNHEY and CDR2 is SVGAGI. The CDR3 is 14 amino acids. The trim removed 4 bases at V and 4 bases at J, leaving 5 bases unmatched. The PCR ran on 60 Vbeta and 13 Jbeta primers. Method: immunoSEQ multiplex PCR; TCRdb's copy keeps in-frame clones and lacks some. Among fewer than 150,000 clones, 78% were seen once, and the ten largest hold 2.5% to 3%. This receptor was taken from a male donor in good health and CMV-seronegative. Sequenced input: PBMCs. The J gene is TRBJ1-1, the V gene TRBV6-5; 8 nucleotides line up with TRBD1. CDR3 residues: CASSSWTGSTEAFF. The CDR3 DNA sequence: TGTGCCAGCAGTTCCTGGACAGGGAGCACTGAAGCTTTCTTT.